The present T cell receptor beta chain was sequenced within a study of spatial heterogeneity in lung cancer (dated by TCRdb to the late 2010s). The study in broad terms: Beta-chain transcripts were consistently detected in greater numbers than alpha-chain transcripts, which likely reflects a higher abundance of beta-chain transcripts. In the raw uncorrected reads, each unique combination of TCR and UMI appeared more than ten times on average. The study quantitatively compared TCR alpha and beta repertoires across multiple tumor regions, matched nontumor lung and blood in non-small cell lung cancer. The study linked features of the TCR repertoire to counts of nonsynonymous mutations, which were determined by whole-exome sequencing of tumor tissue. At surgery, both alpha and beta chains were TCR-sequenced in 220 tumor regions, over 61 matched nontumor lung samples and 50 to 60 PBMC samples.

General study outcomes and caveats: Ubiquitous expanded tumor TCRs were found in blood more often at tumor resection than at routine follow-up. Additional single-cell paired TCR alpha and beta sequencing was considered necessary to confirm, at a functional level, the hypothesis that regional TCRs recognize regional mutations.

Libraries were constructed by 5' RACE. Sequencing relied on a NextSeq 500. To allow correction of PCR and sequencing errors, the TCR library protocol tagged every TCR cDNA molecule with a unique molecular identifier. Processing in the source paper ran as follows. TCR identification, UMI-based error correction and CDR3 extraction were performed with Decombinator tools. Expanded TCRs were defined as those above a frequency of 2 per 1,000, corresponding to the top 1% of the tumor frequency distribution. Renyi diversity was calculated using the R vegan package after each repertoire was subsampled 100 times to 5,000 TCRs. To build CDR3 similarity networks, amino acid triplet string-kernel similarity was used, and CDR3s were connected when their pairwise similarity was above 0.82. TCRdb reran the public reads through fastp at Q25 and MiXCR, keeping productive beta chains. Rows are combined by CDR3 protein, so each entry shows the most common genes and DNA. For this entry, the V and J calls and clone size follow TCRdb and not the study's own pipeline. This sample lists 28,000 or so distinct CDR3 sequences; roughly 13% were detected once. The ten top clones hold about a quarter of the sample.

This clonotype occurred many times. No antigen is known for it. No clone much larger than this one lies a single base away; base qualities are absent. The time point tag for this specimen amounts to: sample taken at primary tumor resection. Without any cell sorting, TCR sequencing was performed on whole RNA extracted either from tumor and nontumor lung tissue or from cryopreserved PBMC samples. The donors were about 71 patients from the lung TRACERx cohort who had early-stage, untreated non-small cell lung cancer. Only patients with enough RNA available from two or more tumor regions were chosen for TCR sequencing. V drops 11 bases and J drops 6 bases, leaving 20 bases in between. The CDR3 holds 13 amino acids from the cysteine to the valine. Just CDR3 DNA is preserved here, 39 bases in frame from base 1. Via the germline V gene, CDR1 is MNHEY and CDR2 SVGAGI.

The receptor was isolated from a female donor with early-stage non-small cell lung cancer. The specimen comprised PBMCs, sampled at surgery. The chain employs TRBV6-5 and TRBJ2-7; TRBD1 is a possible D gene, resting on 7 matching bases. In nucleotides, the sequence is TGTGCCGGACCCGACCGACAGGGAGGCGAGCAGTACGTC. Its amino acids are CAGPDRQGGEQYV.